The 3 T cell receptor beta chains presented below share a single source sample, sequenced in a study of CXCR3-negative and CXCR3-positive naive CD8 T cells (dated by TCRdb to between 2018 and 2021). The sequencer listed for this sample is NextSeq 550. The Human TCR Profiling Kit (MiLaboratory) was used to make UMI-labeled 5' RACE TRB cDNA libraries. The reads went through TCRdb reprocessing, and each CDR3 protein sequence gets one entry with no DNA. The sample table includes around 140,000 distinct CDR3 sequences. Roughly 0.29% of the sample goes to the ten largest clones. The sample was naive CXCR3- CD8+ T cells from blood. The cell subset or site label here, explained by the study, means: CD45RO-CCR7+CD27+CD95- naive CD8+ T cells lacking CXCR3 (TNR3-). The receptors come from a human donor in good health. Some clones in this sample may be carry-over from other donors' samples.

The CDR3 spells CASRAGTSGNEQFF. The chain is built from TRBV5-1 and TRBJ2-1; TCRdb names TRBD2, which stays unverified in the absence of DNA. There are 14 residues in the CDR3. Germline CDR1 is SGHRS and CDR2 is YFSETQ.

This chain uses TRBV7-9 with TRBJ2-1; the D call from TCRdb, TRBD2, cannot be confirmed without DNA. This CDR3 has 14 residues. The V gene's germline CDR1 is SEHNR and CDR2 FQNEAQ (reference sequence). CDR3 protein: CASSLLARYNEQFF. Together with reference TRBV7-9 and TRBJ2-1, the CDR3 gives the full variable domain: DTGVSQNPRHKITKRGQNVTFRCDPISEHNRLYWYRQTLGQGPEFLTYFQNEAQLEKSRLLSDRFSAERPKGSFSTLEIQRTEQGDSAMYLCASSLLARYNEQFFGPGTRLTVL.

This chain uses TRBV18 with TRBJ2-3. This CDR3 is built from 13 residues. Germline CDR1 KGHSH, CDR2 LQKENI. The CDR3 loop reads CASSPRGSDTQYF.